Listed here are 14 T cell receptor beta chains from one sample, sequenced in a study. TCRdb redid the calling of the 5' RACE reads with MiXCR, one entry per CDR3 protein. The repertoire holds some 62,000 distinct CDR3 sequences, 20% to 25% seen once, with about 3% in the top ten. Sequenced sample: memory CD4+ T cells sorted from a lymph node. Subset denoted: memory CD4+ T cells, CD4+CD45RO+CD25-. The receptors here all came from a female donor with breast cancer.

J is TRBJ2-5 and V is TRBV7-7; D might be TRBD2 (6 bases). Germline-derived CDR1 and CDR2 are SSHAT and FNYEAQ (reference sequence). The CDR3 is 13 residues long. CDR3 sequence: CARSLGLQETQYF. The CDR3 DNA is TGTGCTAGGAGCTTGGGACTTCAAGAGACCCAGTACTTC.

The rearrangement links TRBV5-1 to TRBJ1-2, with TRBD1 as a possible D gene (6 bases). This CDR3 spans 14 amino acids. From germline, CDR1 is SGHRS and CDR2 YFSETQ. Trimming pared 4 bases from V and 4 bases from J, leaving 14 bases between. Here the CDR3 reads CASSIEQGVYGYTF. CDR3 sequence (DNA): TGCGCCAGCAGCATAGAACAGGGCGTCTATGGCTACACCTTC.

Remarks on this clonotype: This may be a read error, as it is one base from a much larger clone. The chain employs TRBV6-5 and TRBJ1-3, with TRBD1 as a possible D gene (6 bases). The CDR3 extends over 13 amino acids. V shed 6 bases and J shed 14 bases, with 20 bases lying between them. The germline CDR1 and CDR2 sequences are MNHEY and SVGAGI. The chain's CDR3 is CASSNLQGSAVYF. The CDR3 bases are TGTGCCAGCAGCAACCTACAGGGTTCCGCCGTATATTTT.

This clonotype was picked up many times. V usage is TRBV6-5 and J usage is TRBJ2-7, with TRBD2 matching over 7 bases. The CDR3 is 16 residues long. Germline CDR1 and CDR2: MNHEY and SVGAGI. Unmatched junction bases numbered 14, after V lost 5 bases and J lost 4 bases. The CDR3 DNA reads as TGTGCCAGCAGTGGGAAGAGTGCGGGAGTAGGGTACGAGCAGTACTTC. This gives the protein CASSGKSAGVGYEQYF.

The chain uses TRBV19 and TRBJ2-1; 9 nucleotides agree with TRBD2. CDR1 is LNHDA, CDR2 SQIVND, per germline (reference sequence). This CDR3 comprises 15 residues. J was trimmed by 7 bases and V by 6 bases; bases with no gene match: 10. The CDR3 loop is CASSHPAGGRNEQFF. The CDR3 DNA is TGTGCCAGTAGCCACCCAGCGGGAGGTAGGAATGAGCAGTTCTTC.

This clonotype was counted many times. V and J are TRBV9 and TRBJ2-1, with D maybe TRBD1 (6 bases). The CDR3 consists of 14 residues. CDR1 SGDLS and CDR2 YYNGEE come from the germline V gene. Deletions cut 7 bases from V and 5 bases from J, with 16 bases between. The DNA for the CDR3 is TGTGCCAGCGGTATTCTGGACAGCAACAATGAGCAGTTCTTC. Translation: CASGILDSNNEQFF. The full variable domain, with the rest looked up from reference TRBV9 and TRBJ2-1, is DSGVTQTPKHLITATGQRVTLRCSPRSGDLSVYWYQQSLDQGLQFLIQYYNGEERAKGNILERFSAQQFPDLHSELNLSSLELGDSALYFCASGILDSNNEQFFGPGTRLTVL.

The CDR3 DNA reads as TGTGCCAGCAGCTTCGGGACACTTAGAAAAAGGGAGACCCAGTACTTC. Translating gives CASSFGTLRKRETQYF. This sequence joins TRBV7-2 and TRBJ2-5; maybe TRBD1 (6 bases). Germline lookup yields CDR1 SGHTA and CDR2 FQGNSA. V lost 3 bases to trimming and J lost 5 bases, with 19 bases between them. This CDR3 region has 16 residues.

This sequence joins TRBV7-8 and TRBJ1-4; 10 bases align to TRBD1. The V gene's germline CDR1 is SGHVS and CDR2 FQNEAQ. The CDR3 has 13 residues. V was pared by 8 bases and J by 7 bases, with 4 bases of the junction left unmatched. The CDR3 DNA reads TGTGCCAGCGTTAGGACAGGGGGTGAAAAACTGTTTTTT. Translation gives CASVRTGGEKLFF.

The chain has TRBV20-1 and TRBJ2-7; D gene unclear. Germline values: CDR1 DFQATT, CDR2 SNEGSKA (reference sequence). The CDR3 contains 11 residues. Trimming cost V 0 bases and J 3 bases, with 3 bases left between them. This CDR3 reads CSARDNYEQYF. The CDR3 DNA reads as TGCAGTGCTAGAGACAACTACGAGCAGTACTTC.

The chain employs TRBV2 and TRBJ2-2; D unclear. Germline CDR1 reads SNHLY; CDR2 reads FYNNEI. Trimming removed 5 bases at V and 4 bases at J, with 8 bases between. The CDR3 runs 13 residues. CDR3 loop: CASSRQVTGELFF. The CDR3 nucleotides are TGTGCCAGCAGTCGTCAGGTCACCGGGGAGCTGTTTTTT. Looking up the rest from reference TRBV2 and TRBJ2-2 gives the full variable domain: EPEVTQTPSHQVTQMGQEVILRCVPISNHLYFYWYRQILGQKVEFLVSFYNNEISEKSEIFDDQFSVERPDGSNFTLKIRSTKLEDSAMYFCASSRQVTGELFFGEGSRLTVL.

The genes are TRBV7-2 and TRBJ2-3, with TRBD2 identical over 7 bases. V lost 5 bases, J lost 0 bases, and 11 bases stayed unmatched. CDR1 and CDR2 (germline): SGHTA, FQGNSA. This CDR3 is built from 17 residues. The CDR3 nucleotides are TGTGCCAGCAGCCTATCCCGTACTAGCGCGAGCACAGATACGCAGTATTTT. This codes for CASSLSRTSASTDTQYF.

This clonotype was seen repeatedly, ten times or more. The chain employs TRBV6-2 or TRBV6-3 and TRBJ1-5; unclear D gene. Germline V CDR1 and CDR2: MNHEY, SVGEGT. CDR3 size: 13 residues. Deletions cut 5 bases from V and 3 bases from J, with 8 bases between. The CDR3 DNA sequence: TGTGCCAGCAGTGGCAGCTTCAATCAGCCCCAGCATTTT. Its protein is CASSGSFNQPQHF.

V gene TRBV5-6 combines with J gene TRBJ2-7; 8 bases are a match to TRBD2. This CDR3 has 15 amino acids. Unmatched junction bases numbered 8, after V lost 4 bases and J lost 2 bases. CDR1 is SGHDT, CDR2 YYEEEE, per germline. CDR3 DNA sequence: TGTGCCAGCAGCCCCAACGCCGGGGGGGCCTACGAGCAGTACTTC. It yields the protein CASSPNAGGAYEQYF.

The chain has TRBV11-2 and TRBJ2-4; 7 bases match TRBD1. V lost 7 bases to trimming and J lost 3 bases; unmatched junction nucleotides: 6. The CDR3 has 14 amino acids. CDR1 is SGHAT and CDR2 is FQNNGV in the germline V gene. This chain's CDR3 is CASTAGTDKNIQYF. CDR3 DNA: TGTGCCAGCACCGCCGGGACAGACAAAAACATTCAGTACTTC.